The 9 T cell receptor beta chains below all came from one sample that was sequenced in a study of shared clonotypes between healthy human individuals. The protocol was immunoSEQ multiplex PCR, while the TCRdb copy is restricted to in-frame clones and leaves out a portion. The repertoire holds about 1.5 million clones, with 95% to 99% as singletons. Sequenced material: naive CD4+ T cells sorted from blood. Regarding subset: CD45RA+ positively selected. The receptors shown here come from a man aged 25-45 years in good health.

The V call is TRBV9, the J call TRBJ2-7; D not certain. V lost 3 bases, J lost 2 bases, and 12 bases lay in between. CDR3 length: 14 residues. CDR1 is SGDLS and CDR2 is YYNGEE in the germline V gene. CDR3 region: CASSAAWAPYEQYF. The CDR3 bases are TGTGCCAGCAGCGCCGCCTGGGCCCCCTACGAGCAGTACTTC. The full variable domain, completed using reference TRBV9 and TRBJ2-7, is DSGVTQTPKHLITATGQRVTLRCSPRSGDLSVYWYQQSLDQGLQFLIQYYNGEERAKGNILERFSAQQFPDLHSELNLSSLELGDSALYFCASSAAWAPYEQYFGPGTRLTVT.

V is TRBV28 and J is TRBJ1-5; D may be TRBD1 (5 bases). The germline CDR1 and CDR2 sequences are MDHEN and SYDVKM. The CDR3 extends over 13 amino acids. V gave up 4 bases and J gave up 12 bases, with 16 bases separating them. Written as DNA, the CDR3 is TGTGCCAGCAGTTGGAGGGGTATACAACTCCAGCATTTT. Translation: CASSWRGIQLQHF.

This chain joins TRBV19 and TRBJ2-7, with D maybe TRBD1 (6 bases). This CDR3 region has 16 residues. The germline V and J ends were trimmed by 5 bases and 0 bases, with 17 bases remaining between them. CDR1 and CDR2 from the germline V gene are LNHDA and SQIVND (reference sequence). The CDR3 protein is CASSFGGGQSSYEQYF. The CDR3 bases are TGTGCCAGTAGTTTTGGAGGAGGACAGAGCTCCTACGAGCAGTACTTC.

J is TRBJ2-3 and V is TRBV5-6, with 10 bases lining up with TRBD2. Trimming at V came to 0 bases and at J to 0 bases, leaving 4 bases not matched to a gene. This CDR3 contains 17 residues. The germline V gene has CDR1 SGHDT and CDR2 YYEEEE. CDR3 nucleotide sequence: TGTGCCAGCAGCTTGGAAGGACTAGCGGCTAGCACAGATACGCAGTATTTT. Translated: CASSLEGLAASTDTQYF.

The V and J genes are TRBV2 and TRBJ2-5, with 12 nucleotides matching TRBD2. The CDR3 is 15 residues long. Per the germline V gene, CDR1 is SNHLY and CDR2 is FYNNEI. With 5 bases clipped from V and 2 bases from J, the junction kept 3 bases outside the gene matches. The CDR3 DNA is TGTGCCAGCAGTTGGACTAGCGGGATTCAAGAGACCCAGTACTTC. It is translated as CASSWTSGIQETQYF.

CDR3 loop: CASSSGGGGSYNEQFF. DNA for the CDR3: TGTGCCAGCAGCTCCGGGGGAGGCGGCTCCTACAATGAGCAGTTCTTC. The chain recombines TRBV5-4 with TRBJ2-1; a possible D gene is TRBD2 (6 bases). Germline CDR1 SGHNT, CDR2 YYREEE (reference sequence). V lost 3 bases, J lost 0 bases, and 13 bases lay in between. The CDR3 covers 16 residues.

The gene calls are TRBV6-1 and TRBJ2-3; tentative D call: TRBD1 (5 bases). CDR1 is MNHNS and CDR2 is SASEGT in the germline V gene. Trimming took off 0 bases at V and 2 bases at J, with 9 bases between the two ends. The CDR3 is made up of 15 amino acids. The CDR3 sequence: CASSEAPGATDTQYF. The CDR3 coding sequence is TGTGCCAGCAGTGAAGCGCCTGGGGCCACAGATACGCAGTATTTT.

The gene calls are TRBV28 and TRBJ2-2; D is perhaps TRBD2 (5 bases). CDR1 and CDR2 (germline): MDHEN, SYDVKM. The V end was cut by 6 bases, the J end by 1 base, with 6 bases between. This CDR3 comprises 13 residues. The CDR3 here is CASRGRNTGELFF. CDR3 nucleotides: TGTGCCAGCAGGGGGAGGAACACCGGGGAGCTGTTTTTT.

This clone came up once. At the DNA level, this CDR3 is encoded by other sequences in the same sample as well. The chain combines TRBV11-2 with TRBJ2-1, with 7 positions matching TRBD2. The CDR3 length is 16 residues. Trimming took 1 base from V and 0 from J; bases not matched to a gene: 3. Germline V CDR1 and CDR2: SGHAT, FQNNGV. The CDR3 sequence: CASSLGGGSSYNEQFF. The CDR3 DNA reads as TGTGCCAGCAGCTTAGGCGGCGGGAGCTCCTACAATGAGCAGTTCTTC.